The subject of this entry is one TCR beta chain. What it recognizes is unknown. This specimen comes from a study of cytomegalovirus exposure and HLA in healthy donors. Study results and caveats: With further analysis later on, most CMV-associated TCR beta chains appeared HLA-restricted.

The V gene's germline CDR1 is MGHDK and CDR2 SYGVNS. This CDR3 comprises 16 residues. Trimming removed 0 bases at V and 6 bases at J, with 14 bases between. This cohort consisted of healthy bone marrow donors. Vbeta (60) and Jbeta (13) primers were used in the PCR. Repertoires were generated with immunoSEQ multiplex PCR, while TCRdb's copy carries only in-frame clones and drops some. The sample gives 100,000 to 150,000 clones, 80% of which show up once; 1% is in the top ten. The material sequenced was PBMCs. The clonotype was recovered from a man aged 35 to 55 in good health and CMV-seronegative. This chain connects TRBV25-1 to TRBJ1-4, with D perhaps matching TRBD1 (5 bases). CDR3 nucleotides: TGTGCCAGCAGTGAATATGGTCTTGGGGCGTATGAAAAACTGTTTTTT. Translation: CASSEYGLGAYEKLFF. Complete variable domain (other parts from reference TRBV25-1 and TRBJ1-4): EADIYQTPRYLVIGTGKKITLECSQTMGHDKMYWYQQDPGMELHLIHYSYGVNSTEKGDLSSESTVSRIRTEHFPLTLESARPSHTSQYLCASSEYGLGAYEKLFFGSGTQLSVL.